The rows below give T cell receptor beta chains drawn from one sample of a study of T cell responses to AZD1222 COVID-19 vaccine. Sequencing was performed with immunoSEQ multiplex PCR; in TCRdb, only in-frame clones are kept and a portion is missing. The sample holds 90,000 to 120,000 clones; 93% are singletons and the top ten take about 5%. The source was peripheral blood, collected on day 0 of AZD1222 vaccination. The origin of the receptors is an adult in good health. Each CDR3 is given with its conserved first and last residue. Each record gives: J gene, D gene, clone size, V gene, CDR3 protein, CDR3 DNA. A D gene is named only where the DNA matches it firmly. Where a row states a size, it is once, few, many or the class of an expanded clone; other rows omit it.

>TRBJ1-1|-|-|TRBV29-1
CSVEGQANTEAFF
TGCAGCGTTGAGGGCCAGGCGAACACTGAAGCTTTCTTT
>TRBJ1-1|-|-|TRBV19
CASRENSFSEAFF
TGTGCCAGTAGGGAAAACAGCTTTTCCGAAGCTTTCTTT
>TRBJ2-7|-|-|TRBV27
CASSFGGTPTYSYEQYF
TGTGCCAGCAGTTTCGGGGGGACACCGACCTACTCCTACGAGCAGTACTTC
>TRBJ1-2|TRBD1|-|TRBV28
CASRSTGVSNYGYTF
TGTGCCAGCAGATCGACAGGGGTCTCTAACTATGGCTACACCTTC
>TRBJ1-2|-|-|TRBV6-5
CASSQVSRGELGYTF
TGTGCCAGCAGCCAGGTTTCGAGGGGGGAACTTGGCTACACCTTC
>TRBJ2-3|TRBD2|-|TRBV7-2
CASSWLLAGGPDTQYF
TGTGCCAGCAGCTGGTTACTAGCGGGAGGGCCAGATACGCAGTATTTT
>TRBJ1-1|-|-|TRBV3-1/TRBV3-2
CASSQQGGRAEAFF
TGTGCCAGCAGCCAGCAGGGTGGGCGAGCTGAAGCTTTCTTT
>TRBJ2-5|-|-|TRBV27
CASSSPPRETQYF
TGTGCCAGCAGTTCACCCCCCAGGGAGACCCAGTACTTC
>TRBJ2-7|TRBD2|few|TRBV2
CASSSGTRGGEQYF
TGTGCCAGCAGTTCGGGGACTAGGGGAGGGGAGCAGTACTTC
>TRBJ1-4|-|once|TRBV6-6
CASSYRGLNEKLFF
TGTGCCAGCAGTTACCGAGGACTAAATGAAAAACTGTTTTTT
>TRBJ2-1|-|-|TRBV28
CATEASYNEQFF
TGTGCCACCGAAGCGAGCTACAATGAGCAGTTCTTC
>TRBJ2-6|-|-|TRBV15
CATSSPDSSSGANVLTF
TGTGCCACCAGCTCCCCGGACAGCAGCTCTGGGGCCAACGTCCTGACTTTC
>TRBJ2-7|-|-|TRBV20-1
CSAEGAYEQYF
TGCAGTGCTGAGGGAGCCTACGAGCAGTACTTC
>TRBJ1-1|TRBD1|-|TRBV18
CASSPLLGTDKTEAFF
TGTGCCAGCTCACCTTTACTAGGGACAGATAAAACTGAAGCTTTCTTT
>TRBJ2-7|-|-|TRBV29-1
CSVEENAGTQEQYF
TGCAGCGTTGAAGAAAACGCAGGGACTCAGGAGCAGTACTTC
>TRBJ1-1|-|-|TRBV27
CASSRGANTEAFF
TGTGCCAGCAGTAGGGGGGCGAACACTGAAGCTTTCTTT
>TRBJ2-7|-|-|TRBV12-5
CASGLAGVPLGQYF
TGTGCTAGTGGTTTAGCGGGTGTCCCCTTGGGGCAGTACTTC
>TRBJ1-1|-|-|TRBV6-5
CASSYFGPGVTEAFF
-
>TRBJ2-3|TRBD2|once|TRBV3-1/TRBV3-2
CASSQGLADYTQYF
TGTGCCAGCAGCCAAGGACTAGCGGATTATACGCAGTATTTT
>TRBJ2-2|-|-|TRBV5-4
CASSHRPGMNTGELFF
TGTGCCAGCAGCCACCGTCCGGGCATGAACACCGGGGAGCTGTTTTTT
>TRBJ2-5|-|once|TRBV5-4
CASSLWGRTQETQYF
TGTGCCAGCAGCTTGTGGGGCAGGACGCAAGAGACCCAGTACTTC
>TRBJ2-7|-|-|TRBV2
CAGNDDRPGGEQYF
TGTGCCGGAAACGATGACAGGCCCGGTGGGGAGCAGTACTTC
>TRBJ2-3|TRBD2|-|TRBV28
CASSLFSAGEGGDTQYF
TGTGCCAGCAGCTTGTTCTCGGCGGGGGAGGGCGGAGATACGCAGTATTTT
>TRBJ2-1|-|-|TRBV7-9
CASSTPTGYGEQFF
TGTGCCAGCAGCACCCCGACAGGCTACGGTGAGCAGTTCTTC
>TRBJ2-3|TRBD2|-|TRBV3-1/TRBV3-2
CASSPTSGSSDTQYF
TGTGCCAGCAGCCCGACTAGCGGGAGTTCAGATACGCAGTATTTT
>TRBJ2-3|TRBD2|-|TRBV7-3
CASSRTSGSPDTQYF
TGTGCCAGCAGCCGGACTAGCGGAAGTCCAGATACGCAGTATTTT
>TRBJ2-3|TRBD2|-|TRBV11-3
CASSLVLAGVGDTQYF
TGTGCCAGCAGCTTAGTACTAGCGGGAGTTGGGGATACGCAGTATTTT
>TRBJ1-2|-|-|TRBV2
CASSLDSSYGYTF
TGTGCCAGCAGCTTGGACAGCAGCTATGGCTACACCTTC
>TRBJ1-5|-|-|TRBV27
CASSFIDSNQPQHF
TGTGCCAGCAGTTTTATCGATAGCAATCAGCCCCAGCATTTT
>TRBJ1-1|-|-|TRBV20-1
CSASPYTEAFF
TGCAGTGCTAGTCCCTACACTGAAGCTTTCTTT
>TRBJ1-2|-|-|TRBV2
CASGLLKYGYTF
TGTGCCAGCGGACTTTTGAAGTATGGCTACACCTTC
>TRBJ2-1|TRBD2|few|TRBV9
CASSSRRGSGSDEQFF
TGTGCCAGCAGCTCCCGCCGGGGGAGCGGGAGTGATGAGCAGTTCTTC
>TRBJ2-1|-|-|TRBV7-9
CASSFARAYNEQFF
TGTGCCAGCAGCTTTGCCCGTGCTTACAATGAGCAGTTCTTC
>TRBJ2-1|-|-|TRBV10-3
CAIVNNQSPNEQFF
TGTGCCATCGTGAACAACCAGAGTCCTAATGAGCAGTTCTTC
>TRBJ2-3|TRBD2|once|TRBV5-4
CASSPSSGAGTDTQYF
TGTGCCAGCAGCCCTTCAAGCGGAGCGGGGACAGATACGCAGTATTTT
>TRBJ1-1|-|-|TRBV5-6
CASSPGTRSTEAFF
TGTGCCAGCAGCCCGGGGACGCGAAGCACTGAAGCTTTCTTT
>TRBJ1-3|-|once|TRBV7-2
CASSRIRAAGAAGNTIYF
TGTGCCAGCAGCCGCATACGGGCCGCCGGGGCAGCTGGAAACACCATATATTTT
>TRBJ2-7|-|-|TRBV30
CAHGLMTYEQYF
TGTGCCCACGGACTGATGACCTACGAGCAGTACTTC
>TRBJ1-1|-|-|TRBV7-9
CASSPQAGASTEAFF
TGTGCCAGCAGCCCCCAAGCGGGGGCGAGTACTGAAGCTTTCTTT
>TRBJ2-5|TRBD2|-|TRBV6-2/TRBV6-3
CASSLPLRASGRLETQYF
TGTGCCAGCAGTCTTCCCCTCCGGGCTAGCGGGAGGCTTGAGACCCAGTACTTC
>TRBJ2-5|-|once|TRBV4-1
CASSPQQGRGGQETQYF
TGCGCCAGCAGCCCACAGCAGGGGAGGGGTGGCCAAGAGACCCAGTACTTC
>TRBJ1-6|-|-|TRBV4-1
CASSSVAESSYNSPLHF
TGCGCCAGCAGCTCCGTCGCGGAAAGCTCCTATAATTCACCCCTCCACTTT
>TRBJ2-1|-|once|TRBV14
CASSHQSPDWVQFF
TGTGCCAGCAGCCACCAAAGTCCCGACTGGGTGCAGTTCTTC
>TRBJ2-1|TRBD2|-|TRBV2
CASCAGAYNEQFF
TGTGCCAGCTGCGCGGGGGCCTACAATGAGCAGTTCTTC
>TRBJ2-3|TRBD1|once|TRBV19
CASNPDRGSADTQYF
TGTGCCAGTAATCCTGACAGGGGGTCCGCAGATACGCAGTATTTT
>TRBJ1-5|TRBD1|-|TRBV5-1
CASSLGQGSQPQHF
TGCGCCAGCAGCTTGGGACAGGGGTCGCAGCCCCAGCATTTT
>TRBJ1-1|-|-|TRBV19
CASTSPGTRNTEAFF
TGTGCCAGTACCTCTCCCGGGACAAGGAACACTGAAGCTTTCTTT
>TRBJ1-4|-|-|TRBV4-2
CASSQPITGGAEKLFF
TGTGCCAGCAGCCAGCCCATAACCGGGGGCGCTGAAAAACTGTTTTTT
>TRBJ1-1|-|once|TRBV9
CASSVAGRSTEAFF
TGTGCCAGCAGCGTAGCTGGGAGGAGCACTGAAGCTTTCTTT
>TRBJ1-1|-|-|TRBV19
CASSIQFNPEAFF
TGTGCCAGTAGTATCCAGTTTAACCCTGAAGCTTTCTTT
>TRBJ1-3|-|-|TRBV19
CASSRLLRVLGENTIYF
TGTGCCAGTAGCCGACTTTTACGAGTACTGGGGGAAAACACCATATATTTT
>TRBJ2-5|TRBD2|-|TRBV9
CASSVGRELRYETQYF
TGTGCCAGCAGCGTAGGGCGGGAGCTTCGGTACGAGACCCAGTACTTC
>TRBJ2-1|TRBD1|-|TRBV5-5
CASSLIAGTGDEQFF
TGTGCCAGCAGCTTGATTGCCGGGACAGGGGATGAGCAGTTCTTC
>TRBJ1-4|-|-|TRBV12-3/TRBV12-4
CASSSSYNEKLFF
TGTGCCAGCAGTTCGTCCTATAATGAAAAACTGTTTTTT
>TRBJ1-4|-|-|TRBV5-1
CASSFGITNEKLFF
TGCGCCAGCAGCTTCGGAATTACTAATGAAAAACTGTTTTTT
>TRBJ1-2|-|-|TRBV12-3/TRBV12-4
CASSFERVYGYTF
TGTGCCAGCAGTTTTGAGCGGGTCTATGGCTACACCTTC
>TRBJ2-5|-|-|TRBV7-2
CASSLAGRQETQYF
TGTGCCAGCAGCTTAGCTGGCAGGCAAGAGACCCAGTACTTC